This is a list of T cell receptor beta chains from one sample in a study of CD8+CD57+ T cells in acquired aplastic anemia. TCRdb passed the reads through MiXCR, listing each CDR3 protein once. The sample lists around 500,000 distinct CDR3 sequences, less than 35% occurring once. The sample comprised sorted CD4+, CD8+, or CD8+CD57+ T cells (not recorded which) from PBMCs. Receptors originate from a human donor with aplastic anemia. Each CDR3 is given with its conserved first and last residue. Fields, in order: D gene, clone size, J gene, V gene, CDR3 length, CDR3 protein, CDR3 DNA. A D gene is named only where the DNA matches it firmly. Only some rows state a clone size, as once, few, many or a class for expanded clones.

-	once	TRBJ2-7	TRBV6-1	17	CASSEVIFGVNGYEQYF	TGTGCCAGCAGTGAAGTAATATTCGGCGTTAATGGCTACGAGCAGTACTTC
-	many	TRBJ2-2	TRBV10-2	13	CASQRSDTGELFF	TGCGCCAGCCAGAGGTCGGACACCGGGGAGCTGTTTTTT
-	many	TRBJ2-2	TRBV24-1	14	CALYVQENTGELFF	TGTGCCTTATATGTCCAGGAGAACACCGGGGAGCTGTTTTTT
-	many	TRBJ1-6	TRBV7-8	17	CASSFGGDGSYNSPLHF	TGTGCCAGCAGCTTCGGAGGGGACGGATCCTATAATTCACCCCTCCACTTT
-	many	TRBJ2-7	TRBV10-3	12	CAISGNRYEQYF	TGTGCCATCTCCGGGAATCGTTACGAGCAGTACTTC
TRBD2	-	TRBJ2-5	TRBV25-1	16	CATSGGGSGYQETQYF	TGTGCCACCAGTGGCGGGGGTAGTGGGTACCAAGAGACCCAGTACTTC
TRBD1	-	TRBJ1-2	TRBV10-3	14	CAISPSTGDWGYTF	TGTGCCATCAGTCCGAGTACAGGGGACTGGGGCTACACCTTC
TRBD1	-	TRBJ2-7	TRBV19	15	CASSSLGQVLYEQYF	TGTGCCAGCAGTAGCTTGGGACAGGTCCTCTACGAGCAGTACTTC
-	many	TRBJ1-2	TRBV2	14	CASSEANSDYGYTF	TGTGCCAGCAGTGAAGCGAACAGCGACTATGGCTACACCTTC
-	-	TRBJ2-7	TRBV10-3	13	CAIKPNRDHEQYF	TGTGCCATAAAACCTAACAGGGACCACGAGCAGTACTTC
TRBD1	-	TRBJ1-1	TRBV18	13	CASSPGQGVEAFF	TGTGCCAGCTCACCGGGACAGGGGGTTGAAGCTTTCTTT
-	many	TRBJ2-7	TRBV6-5	11	CASSYGGEQYF	TGTGCCAGCAGTTACGGGGGCGAGCAGTACTTC
TRBD1	few	TRBJ1-2	TRBV10-1	16	CASSPISTGGLDGYTF	TGCGCCAGCAGTCCAATCTCGACAGGGGGCTTGGATGGCTACACCTTC
TRBD1	-	TRBJ1-1	TRBV7-9	13	CASSLGTGVEAFF	TGTGCCAGCAGCTTGGGGACAGGGGTTGAAGCTTTCTTT
TRBD1	-	TRBJ1-2	TRBV2	15	CASSEYGTGNYGYTF	TGTGCCAGCAGTGAATACGGGACAGGGAACTATGGCTACACCTTC
-	few	TRBJ1-1	TRBV6-2/TRBV6-3	13	CASINGGEAEAFF	TGTGCCAGCATAAACGGGGGTGAAGCTGAAGCTTTCTTT
-	-	TRBJ2-1	TRBV2	15	CASSVWGDATNEQFF	TGTGCCAGCAGTGTCTGGGGGGATGCAACTAATGAGCAGTTCTTC
-	many	TRBJ2-1	TRBV29-1	14	CSAETRTPWNEQFF	TGCAGCGCCGAAACTAGGACCCCTTGGAATGAGCAGTTCTTC
-	few	TRBJ1-6	TRBV25-1	14	CASSATGRNSPLHF	TGTGCCAGCAGTGCTACAGGGAGGAATTCACCCCTCCACTTT
-	-	TRBJ1-6	TRBV25-1	16	CASSQEGSQGNSPLHF	TGTGCCAGCAGCCAAGAGGGATCGCAGGGGAATTCACCCCTCCACTTT
TRBD1	-	TRBJ1-5	TRBV3-1	16	CASSQAAGQGGQPQHF	TGTGCCAGCAGCCAAGCCGCGGGACAGGGAGGGCAGCCCCAGCATTTT
-	few	TRBJ1-6	TRBV7-2	16	CASSPITGATNSPLHF	TGTGCCAGCAGCCCCATAACAGGAGCAACAAATTCACCCCTCCACTTT
TRBD1	-	TRBJ2-1	TRBV2	13	CASRPTGGNEQFF	TGTGCCAGCAGGCCGACAGGGGGGAATGAGCAGTTCTTC
-	many	TRBJ1-5	TRBV20-1	13	CSARDQNNQPQHF	TGCAGTGCTAGAGATCAGAACAATCAGCCCCAGCATTTT
-	many	TRBJ1-6	TRBV11-2	15	CASSLGPGEGSPLHF	TGTGCCAGCAGCTTAGGTCCCGGGGAGGGTTCACCCCTCCACTTT
TRBD1	few	TRBJ1-2	TRBV14	13	CASSFQGADGYTF	TGTGCCAGCAGCTTTCAGGGGGCGGATGGCTACACCTTC
TRBD2	-	TRBJ2-5	TRBV6-1	15	CASSPTLAGGETQYF	TGTGCCAGCAGCCCCACCCTAGCGGGAGGGGAGACCCAGTACTTC
TRBD2	few	TRBJ2-7	TRBV24-1	16	CASSSKLAGVSYEQYF	TGTGCCAGCAGTTCGAAACTAGCGGGAGTATCCTACGAGCAGTACTTC
-	many	TRBJ2-7	TRBV2	11	CASRVRDEQYF	TGTGCCAGCAGAGTTCGCGACGAGCAGTACTTC
-	-	TRBJ2-2	TRBV5-1	13	CASGEEVIGELFF	TGCGCCAGCGGGGAGGAGGTCATCGGGGAGCTGTTTTTT
-	-	TRBJ2-7	TRBV11-2	17	CASRDWKGRALPYEQYF	TGTGCCAGCAGAGACTGGAAGGGCAGGGCTTTACCGTACGAGCAGTACTTC
-	-	TRBJ2-1	TRBV2	15	CASSERGRVGNEQFF	TGTGCCAGCAGTGAGCGTGGGAGAGTCGGCAATGAGCAGTTCTTC
-	few	TRBJ2-2	TRBV2	12	CASRQGPGELFF	TGTGCCAGCAGACAGGGCCCCGGGGAGCTGTTTTTT
-	-	TRBJ1-1	TRBV9	14	CASSVDGWNTEAFF	TGTGCCAGCAGCGTAGATGGGTGGAACACTGAAGCTTTCTTT
-	once	TRBJ1-6	TRBV7-9	15	CASSFDSAYNSPLRF	TGTGCCAGCAGCTTTGACAGTGCCTATAATTCACCCCTCCGCTTT
-	-	TRBJ1-1	TRBV10-3	14	CAISPRGDNTEAFF	TGTGCCATCAGTCCGAGGGGGGACAACACTGAAGCTTTCTTT
-	many	TRBJ2-3	TRBV2	12	CASRDLVDTQYF	TGTGCCAGCAGGGATCTAGTGGATACGCAGTATTTT
TRBD2	many	TRBJ2-3	TRBV20-1	14	CSASGSGSTDTQYF	TGCAGTGCATCAGGTAGCGGGAGCACAGATACGCAGTATTTT
-	-	TRBJ1-2	TRBV24-1	14	CATSAGSTHYGYTF	TGTGCCACCAGTGCGGGGTCGACTCACTATGGCTACACCTTC
-	-	TRBJ1-3	TRBV2	15	CASSPLDSSGNTIYF	TGTGCCAGCAGTCCCCTAGACAGCTCTGGAAACACCATATATTTT